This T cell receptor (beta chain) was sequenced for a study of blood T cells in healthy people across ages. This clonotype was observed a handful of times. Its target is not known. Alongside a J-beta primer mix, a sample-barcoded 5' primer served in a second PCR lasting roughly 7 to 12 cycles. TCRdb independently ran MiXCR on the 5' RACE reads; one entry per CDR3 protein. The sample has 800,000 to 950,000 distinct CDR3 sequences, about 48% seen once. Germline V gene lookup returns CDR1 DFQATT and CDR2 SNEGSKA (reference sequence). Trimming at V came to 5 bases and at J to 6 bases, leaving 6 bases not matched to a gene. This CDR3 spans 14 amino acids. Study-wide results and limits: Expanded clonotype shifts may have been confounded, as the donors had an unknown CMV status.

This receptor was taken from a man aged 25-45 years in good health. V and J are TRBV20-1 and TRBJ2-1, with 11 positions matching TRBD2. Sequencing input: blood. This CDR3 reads CSAPVAGGTNEQFF. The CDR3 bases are TGCAGTGCTCCTGTAGCGGGGGGGACCAATGAGCAGTTCTTC.